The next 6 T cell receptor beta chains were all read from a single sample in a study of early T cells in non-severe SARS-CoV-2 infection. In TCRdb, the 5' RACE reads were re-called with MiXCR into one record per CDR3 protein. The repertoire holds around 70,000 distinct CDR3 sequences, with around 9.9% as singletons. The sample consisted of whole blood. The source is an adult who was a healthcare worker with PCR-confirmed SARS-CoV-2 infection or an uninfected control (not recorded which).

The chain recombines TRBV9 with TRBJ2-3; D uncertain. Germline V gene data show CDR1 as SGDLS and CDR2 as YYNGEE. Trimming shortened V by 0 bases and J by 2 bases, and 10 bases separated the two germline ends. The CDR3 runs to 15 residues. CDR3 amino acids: CASSVESTSTDTQYF. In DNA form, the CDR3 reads TGTGCCAGCAGCGTAGAAAGCACCTCCACAGATACGCAGTATTTT.

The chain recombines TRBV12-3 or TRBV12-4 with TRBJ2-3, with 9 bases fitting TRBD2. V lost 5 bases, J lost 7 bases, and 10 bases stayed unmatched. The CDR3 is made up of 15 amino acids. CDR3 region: CASSPAGGPAHTQYF. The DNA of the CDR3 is TGTGCCAGCAGTCCCGCGGGAGGGCCCGCTCATACGCAGTATTTT.

This CDR3 reads CASRPLTSGKNIQYF. In nucleotides, the CDR3 is TGTGCCAGCCGCCCATTGACTAGCGGGAAAAACATTCAGTACTTC. This chain joins TRBV7-6 and TRBJ2-4; 10 bases map to TRBD2. V lost 8 bases and J lost 4; bases outside the gene matches: 8. The CDR3 loop spans 15 amino acids. The germline gives CDR1 SGHVS, CDR2 FNYEAQ.

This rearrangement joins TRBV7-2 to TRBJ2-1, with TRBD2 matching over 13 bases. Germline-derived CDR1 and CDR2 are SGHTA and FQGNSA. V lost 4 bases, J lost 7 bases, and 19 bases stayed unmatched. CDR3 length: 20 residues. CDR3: CASSYLLTNTGTSGKNEQFF. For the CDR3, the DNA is TGTGCCAGCAGCTACTTACTCACGAACACCGGGACTAGCGGGAAAAATGAGCAGTTCTTC.

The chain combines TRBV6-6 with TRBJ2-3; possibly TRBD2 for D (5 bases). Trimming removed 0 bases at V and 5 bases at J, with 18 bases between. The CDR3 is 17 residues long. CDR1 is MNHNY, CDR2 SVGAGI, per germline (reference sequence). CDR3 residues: CASSYSAERSWRDTQYF. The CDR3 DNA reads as TGTGCCAGCAGTTACTCCGCAGAGCGGAGTTGGCGAGATACGCAGTATTTT.

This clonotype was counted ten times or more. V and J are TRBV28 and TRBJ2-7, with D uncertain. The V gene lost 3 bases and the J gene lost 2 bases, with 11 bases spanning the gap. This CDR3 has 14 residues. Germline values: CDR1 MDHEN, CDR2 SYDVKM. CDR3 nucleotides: TGTGCCAGCAGTTTGTCCCCTATGACCTACGAGCAGTACTTC. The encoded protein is CASSLSPMTYEQYF.